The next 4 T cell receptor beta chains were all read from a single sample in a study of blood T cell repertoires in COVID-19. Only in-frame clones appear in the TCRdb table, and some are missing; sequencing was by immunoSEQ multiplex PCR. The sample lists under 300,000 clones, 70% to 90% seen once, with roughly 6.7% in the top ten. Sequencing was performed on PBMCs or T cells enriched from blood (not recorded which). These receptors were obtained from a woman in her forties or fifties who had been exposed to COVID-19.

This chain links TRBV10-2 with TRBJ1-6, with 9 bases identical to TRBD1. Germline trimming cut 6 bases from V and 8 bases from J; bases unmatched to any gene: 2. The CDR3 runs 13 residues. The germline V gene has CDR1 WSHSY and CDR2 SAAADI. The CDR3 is CASRDRGDSPLHF. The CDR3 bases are TGCGCCAGCAGGGACAGGGGAGATTCACCCCTCCACTTT.

The CDR3 protein is CASSEGRLAGYWGETQYF. DNA of the CDR3: TGTGCCAGCAGTGAGGGTCGGCTAGCGGGTTACTGGGGGGAGACCCAGTACTTC. This chain links TRBV2 with TRBJ2-5, with TRBD2 identical over 8 bases. There are 18 residues in the CDR3. Unmatched junction bases numbered 17, after V lost 3 bases and J lost 5 bases. From germline, CDR1 is SNHLY and CDR2 FYNNEI.

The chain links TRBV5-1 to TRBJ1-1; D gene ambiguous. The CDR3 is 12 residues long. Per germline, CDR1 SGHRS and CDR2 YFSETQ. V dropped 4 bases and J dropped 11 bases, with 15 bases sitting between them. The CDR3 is CASSPPGPLAFF. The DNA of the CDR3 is TGCGCCAGCAGCCCACCCGGTCCTCTGGCTTTCTTT.

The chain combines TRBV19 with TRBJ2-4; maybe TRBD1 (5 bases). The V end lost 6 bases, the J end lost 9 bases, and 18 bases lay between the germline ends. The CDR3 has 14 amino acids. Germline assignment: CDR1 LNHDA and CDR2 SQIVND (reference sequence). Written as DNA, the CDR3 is TGTGCCAGTAGGGGCTTGGGGCGAGACCGCATTCAGTACTTC. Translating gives CASRGLGRDRIQYF.